A selection of T cell receptor beta chains follows, all from one sample in a study of blood T cell repertoires in COVID-19. Measured with immunoSEQ multiplex PCR; TCRdb has only the in-frame clones, and not every one. The sample has about 49,000 clones; about 85% are singletons. The sample was peripheral blood. The source of these receptors is a human donor in a cohort sampled during active COVID-19. CDR3s include the opening cysteine and the closing phenylalanine or tryptophan. The order of the fields is clone size, D gene, V gene, J gene, CDR3 length, CDR3 protein. D genes are given only for firm matches. Rows may omit the clone size; those that give it use once, few, many or a size class.

NA	NA	TRBV5-1	TRBJ2-5	13	CASSLVGGETQYF
NA	TRBD1	TRBV19	TRBJ2-6	17	CASRPWDRATGANVLTF
NA	TRBD1	TRBV27	TRBJ2-7	15	CASRPKPDRYYEQYF
NA	NA	TRBV24-1	TRBJ2-3	12	CATRGSTDTQYF
NA	TRBD1	TRBV28	TRBJ1-5	14	CASSLTGGYQPQHF
NA	TRBD1	TRBV5-1	TRBJ2-5	14	CASSSGTAEETQYF
NA	NA	TRBV10-3	TRBJ1-6	16	CAISDAQGSYNSPLHF
few	NA	TRBV30	TRBJ1-2	14	CAWSPDFGVGGYTF
NA	NA	TRBV7-3	TRBJ1-1	12	CASSAGNTEAFF
NA	TRBD1	TRBV5-3	TRBJ1-2	15	CARSLEAGGVYGYTF
NA	NA	TRBV19	TRBJ1-2	14	CASSSGKGDYGYTF
NA	NA	TRBV28	TRBJ1-5	16	CAINLGGGFSNQPQHF
medium-sized	TRBD1	TRBV2	TRBJ1-6	15	CASASGQGIYSPLHF
once	TRBD1	TRBV5-5	TRBJ1-4	16	CASSLAGDRSNEKLFF
once	TRBD2	TRBV24-1	TRBJ2-1	20	CATSDPGLAGGVGSYNEQFF
NA	NA	TRBV6-5	TRBJ1-5	13	CASNQQLNQPQHF
NA	TRBD1	TRBV5-6	TRBJ2-7	13	CASSWTGVDEQYF
few	TRBD1	TRBV30	TRBJ1-5	16	CAWTPRGQGSRQPQHF
NA	NA	TRBV5-1	TRBJ2-7	15	CASSLAAAGVKEQYF
NA	TRBD1	TRBV10-3	TRBJ2-7	16	CAISRTGGELVSEQYF
NA	NA	TRBV5-5	TRBJ2-2	17	CASSLGSLLLNTGELFF
NA	NA	TRBV19	TRBJ2-3	15	CASSTGVGGTDTQYF
few	TRBD2	TRBV5-4	TRBJ2-1	15	CASSPAGGPLGEQFF
NA	TRBD1	TRBV12-3/TRBV12-4	TRBJ2-2	13	CAGGTGVTGELFF
NA	TRBD2	TRBV6-6	TRBJ2-3	18	CASSRTGEVAGDTDTQYF
NA	NA	TRBV7-9	TRBJ1-2	12	CASSRGGEGYTF
NA	NA	TRBV27	TRBJ2-1	13	CASTGQNNNEQFF
NA	TRBD1	TRBV18	TRBJ1-2	14	CASSPSGQGNGYTF
NA	TRBD2	TRBV2	TRBJ2-2	19	CASSVLSGLAGMVAGELFF
once	NA	TRBV6-5	TRBJ2-2	16	CASSYHGVTNTGELFF
NA	TRBD1	TRBV5-5	TRBJ1-6	16	CASSLGPAGGNSPLHF
NA	NA	TRBV12-3/TRBV12-4	TRBJ2-1	13	CASTSRGSGEQFF
NA	TRBD2	TRBV6-5	TRBJ2-1	14	CAVHGGASLNEQFF
NA	TRBD1	TRBV15	TRBJ1-5	21	CATSRVPGETGGTEGNQPQHF
once	TRBD1	TRBV5-6	TRBJ2-2	15	CASRTGQGYTGELFF
NA	NA	TRBV9	TRBJ2-1	17	CASSVAPLSGSYNEQFF
NA	NA	TRBV3-1/TRBV3-2	TRBJ1-1	13	CASSQRSAGSTFF
NA	TRBD1	TRBV12-3/TRBV12-4	TRBJ1-2	13	CASSLGTGVFYTF
NA	TRBD1	TRBV2	TRBJ2-2	16	CASSELLTGVAGELFF
NA	NA	TRBV5-4	TRBJ2-5	13	CASSLLVAETQYF
NA	NA	TRBV21-1	TRBJ2-2	15	CASSVAGSVTGELFF
few	TRBD2	TRBV10-3	TRBJ2-7	14	CAIRGTSGSYEQYF
NA	NA	TRBV27	TRBJ2-7	13	CASSPTVISEQYF
NA	NA	TRBV11-2	TRBJ2-7	15	CASSLSIGQANEQYF
NA	TRBD1	TRBV6-2/TRBV6-3	TRBJ1-1	17	CASSPLPDSTGPPEAFF
NA	TRBD1	TRBV2	TRBJ1-6	14	CATVPGTANSPLHF
NA	TRBD2	TRBV7-6	TRBJ2-5	15	CASSSMTSGGETQYF
NA	TRBD2	TRBV5-1	TRBJ2-1	16	CASSVTWGGPYNEQFF
NA	NA	TRBV9	TRBJ2-2	16	CASSVTPQVYAGELFF
NA	NA	TRBV19	TRBJ1-2	18	CASSIDLWAPRPNYGYTF
NA	TRBD2	TRBV19	TRBJ2-3	15	CASRASGSVTDTQYF
NA	NA	TRBV28	TRBJ1-1	15	CASSSPRQVNTEAFF
NA	NA	TRBV30	TRBJ1-4	13	CAWSVQANEKLFF